The 9 T cell receptor beta chains in this list originate from one sample, sequenced in a study of T cell responses to AZD1222 COVID-19 vaccine. Generated by immunoSEQ multiplex PCR, the TCRdb table keeps only in-frame clones and is missing some. Found here are 100,000 to 150,000 clones, around nine tenths of them singletons; the top ten hold over 5.5%. The specimen was peripheral blood, collected on day 0 of AZD1222 vaccination. These receptors originate from an adult in good health.

The chain joins TRBV6-5 to TRBJ2-2, with D possibly matching TRBD2 (5 bases). The CDR3 totals 15 residues. V was cut by 8 bases and J by 4 bases, with 17 bases left in between. CDR1 and CDR2 (germline): MNHEY, SVGAGI. The CDR3: CASSGRRVFTGELFF. In nucleotides, the CDR3 is TGTGCCAGCTCGGGCCGGCGGGTATTCACCGGGGAGCTGTTTTTT.

The rearrangement uses TRBV19 and TRBJ1-1; D is unresolved. Trimming stripped 5 bases from V and 3 bases from J, with 10 bases between. Per germline, CDR1 LNHDA and CDR2 SQIVND (reference sequence). The CDR3 has 13 residues. CDR3 nucleotide sequence: TGTGCCAGTAGTCACCCAAGGGACACTGAAGCTTTCTTT. Encoded protein: CASSHPRDTEAFF.

The gene calls are TRBV3-1 (or the pseudogene TRBV3-2) and TRBJ1-2; D unresolved. CDR3 length: 12 residues. From germline, CDR1 is LGHDT and CDR2 YNNKEL (reference sequence). Trimming left V 2 bases short and J 5 bases short, with 6 bases between. The CDR3: CASSQNLYGYTF. The CDR3 bases are TGTGCCAGCAGCCAAAACCTATATGGCTACACCTTC.

The chain links TRBV18 to TRBJ1-4, with D uncertain. The CDR3 totals 16 residues. Germline assignment: CDR1 KGHSH and CDR2 LQKENI. The V end was cut by 3 bases, the J end by 0 bases, with 11 bases between. The CDR3: CASSPLPAATNEKLFF. The CDR3, as DNA: TGTGCCAGCTCACCGTTACCGGCAGCAACTAATGAAAAACTGTTTTTT.

CDR3 sequence (DNA): TGCGCCAGCAGCCAAGATTTGGCGGTAAGCACTGAAGCTTTCTTT. It codes for CASSQDLAVSTEAFF. The chain joins TRBV4-1 to TRBJ1-1; the D is unclear. The CDR3 length is 15 residues. Trimming removed 0 bases from V and 4 bases from J, with 12 bases in between. Germline V gene data show CDR1 as MGHRA and CDR2 as YSYEKL.

The V call is TRBV9, the J call TRBJ2-7, with D perhaps TRBD1 (5 bases). Between the trimmed V and J ends, which lost 2 bases and 5 bases, there was a span of 14 bases. CDR3 length: 14 residues. Germline lookup yields CDR1 SGDLS and CDR2 YYNGEE. The CDR3 sequence is CASSVNTQGNEQYF. Here the CDR3 DNA reads TGTGCCAGCAGCGTGAACACCCAGGGAAACGAGCAGTACTTC.

The rearrangement links TRBV6-5 to TRBJ2-2; D not resolved. Germline loops: CDR1 MNHEY, CDR2 SVGAGI. This CDR3 comprises 15 residues. Trimming took off 4 bases at V and 4 bases at J, with 13 bases between the two ends. CDR3: CASSSIRMVTGELFF. The DNA of the CDR3 is TGTGCCAGCAGTTCGATACGGATGGTCACCGGGGAGCTGTTTTTT.

The chain has TRBV6-1 and TRBJ2-7, with D unresolved. The CDR3 runs 15 residues. V was pared by 3 bases and J by 2 bases, with 14 bases between. Germline V gene data show CDR1 as MNHNS and CDR2 as SASEGT. CDR3 amino acids: CASSDDGRRPYEQYF. The CDR3 DNA reads as TGTGCCAGCAGTGACGACGGACGTAGACCCTACGAGCAGTACTTC.

The chain is built from TRBV10-3 and TRBJ2-3, with 11 nucleotides matching TRBD2. Germline assignment: CDR1 ENHRY and CDR2 SYGVKD. The CDR3 contains 14 residues. V dropped 10 bases and J dropped 2; count of bases not matched to a gene: 5. The CDR3 loop is CATGTSGTTDTQYF. The CDR3 bases are TGTGCCACCGGGACTAGCGGCACCACAGATACGCAGTATTTT.